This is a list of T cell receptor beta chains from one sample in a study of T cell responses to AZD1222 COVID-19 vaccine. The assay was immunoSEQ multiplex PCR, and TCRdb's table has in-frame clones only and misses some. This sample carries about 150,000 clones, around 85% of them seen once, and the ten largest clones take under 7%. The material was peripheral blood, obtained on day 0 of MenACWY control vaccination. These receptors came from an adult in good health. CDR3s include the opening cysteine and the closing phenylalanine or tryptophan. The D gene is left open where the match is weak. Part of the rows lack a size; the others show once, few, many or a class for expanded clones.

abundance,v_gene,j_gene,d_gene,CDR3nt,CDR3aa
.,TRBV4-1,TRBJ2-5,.,TGCGCCAGCAGCCAAGAGGGGATTGTGGTAAAGACCCAGTACTTC,CASSQEGIVVKTQYF
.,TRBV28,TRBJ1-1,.,TGTGCCAGCAGTTTTTTAGGGGGTAGGGGGACTGAAGCTTTCTTT,CASSFLGGRGTEAFF
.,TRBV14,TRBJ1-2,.,TGTGCCAGCAGCCAAGACTTGGGGGACTATGGCTACACCTTC,CASSQDLGDYGYTF
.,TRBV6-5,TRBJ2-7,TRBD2,TGTGCCAGCAGTTACTCTCCGGGGGGCGAGCAGTACTTC,CASSYSPGGEQYF
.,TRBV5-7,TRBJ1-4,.,TGTGCCAGCAGCTCGGCGTATGAAAAACTGTTTTTT,CASSSAYEKLFF
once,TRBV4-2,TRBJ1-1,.,TGTGCCAGCAGCCAAGGGTCCAGGCCGGAGGGTTTGAACACTGAAGCTTTCTTT,CASSQGSRPEGLNTEAFF
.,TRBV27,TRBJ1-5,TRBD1,TGTGCCAGCAGTCCGGACAGGCCGTATAATAGCAATCAGCCCCAGCATTTT,CASSPDRPYNSNQPQHF
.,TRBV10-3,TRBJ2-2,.,TGTGCCATCCGAGCACTTAACACCGGGGAGCTGTTTTTT,CAIRALNTGELFF
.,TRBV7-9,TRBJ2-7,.,TGTGCCAGCAGCTTAGCGCTGTCCGAGCAGTACTTC,CASSLALSEQYF
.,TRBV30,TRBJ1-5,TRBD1,TGTGCCTGGAGGGCAACAGGGGGCAGTCAGCCCCAGCATTTT,CAWRATGGSQPQHF
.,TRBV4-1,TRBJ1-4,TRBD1,TGCGCCAGCAGCCCCGGGGACAGGGAGCGTGAAAAACTGTTTTTT,CASSPGDREREKLFF
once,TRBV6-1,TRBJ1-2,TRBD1,TGTGCCAGCCTACCTCCCGGACAGGAAAACTATGGCTACACCTTC,CASLPPGQENYGYTF
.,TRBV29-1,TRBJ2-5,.,TGCAGCGTCCAGGGCCAGATAAAAGAGACCCAGTACTTC,CSVQGQIKETQYF
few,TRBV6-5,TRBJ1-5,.,TGTGCCAGCAGCCCGAACCAGCCCAATCAGCCCCAGCATTTT,CASSPNQPNQPQHF
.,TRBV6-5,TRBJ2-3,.,TGTGCCAGCAGTTCTTTGGGGGCTAGCACAGATACGCAGTATTTT,CASSSLGASTDTQYF
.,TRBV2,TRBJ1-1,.,TGTGCCAGCGAGGATCAGAGCTCTGAAGCTTTCTTT,CASEDQSSEAFF
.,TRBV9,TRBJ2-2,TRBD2,TGTGCCAGCAGCGCGGGGCTCGCGGGGGGAAACACCGGGGAGCTGTTTTTT,CASSAGLAGGNTGELFF
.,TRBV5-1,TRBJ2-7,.,TGCGCCAGCAGCTTGGTGGCCCAGAGGTACGAGCAGTACTTC,CASSLVAQRYEQYF
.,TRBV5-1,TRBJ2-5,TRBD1,TGCGCCAGCAATACGGGGACAGGGGGCGCGGAGACCCAGTACTTC,CASNTGTGGAETQYF
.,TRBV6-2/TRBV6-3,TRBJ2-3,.,TGTGCCAGCAGTTTACAGGCCCCCTCAGATACGCAGTATTTT,CASSLQAPSDTQYF
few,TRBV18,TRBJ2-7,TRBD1,TGTGCCAGCTCACCACCACTGGGACAGGGTCCCGAGCAGTACTTC,CASSPPLGQGPEQYF
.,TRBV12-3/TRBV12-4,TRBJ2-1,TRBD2,TGTGCCAGCAGTTTCCAAGCGGGAGAAATGTTCTTC,CASSFQAGEMFF
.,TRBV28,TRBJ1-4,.,TGTGCCAGCAGTTTCGGGAGGGGCGCAACTAATGAAAAACTGTTTTTT,CASSFGRGATNEKLFF
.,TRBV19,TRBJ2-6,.,TGTGCCAGTAGTATAGTGGCAGCTGGGGCCAACGTCCTGACTTTC,CASSIVAAGANVLTF
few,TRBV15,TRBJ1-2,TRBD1,TGTGCCACCAGCAGAGGGGACAGGGGCTCCAACTATGGCTACACCTTC,CATSRGDRGSNYGYTF
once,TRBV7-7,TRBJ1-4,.,TGTGCCAGCAGCTTAGGGGGCAGGGTGCAAACTAATGAAAAACTGTTTTTT,CASSLGGRVQTNEKLFF
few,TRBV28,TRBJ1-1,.,TGTGCCAGCAGTCTGTCGTCCGGGAGGAACACTGAAGCTTTCTTT,CASSLSSGRNTEAFF
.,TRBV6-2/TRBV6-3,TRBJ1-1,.,TGTGCCAGCATCCCCAGGGCCAGCACTGAAGCTTTCTTT,CASIPRASTEAFF
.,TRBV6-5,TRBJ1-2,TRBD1,TGTGCCAGCGGGACAGCAGCTTCTCCTAACTATGGCTACACCTTC,CASGTAASPNYGYTF
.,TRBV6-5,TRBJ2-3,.,TGTGCCAGCAGTTACATGGGGGCCTCCACAGATACGCAGTATTTT,CASSYMGASTDTQYF
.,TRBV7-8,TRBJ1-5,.,TGTGCCAGCAGCCCGGGGAATCAGCCCCAGCATTTT,CASSPGNQPQHF
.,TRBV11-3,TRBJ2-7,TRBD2,TGTGCCAGCCGGGGGGGAGGGAGCTCCTACGAGCAGTACTTC,CASRGGGSSYEQYF
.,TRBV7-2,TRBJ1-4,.,TGTGCCAGCAGCTTAGGCCAGGGTTCAACTAATGAAAAACTGTTTTTT,CASSLGQGSTNEKLFF
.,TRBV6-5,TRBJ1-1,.,TGTGCCAGCAGTCCAAACCAACTCAGTATCGGTTTCTTT,CASSPNQLSIGFF
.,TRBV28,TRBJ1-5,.,TGTGCCAGCAGTTTTGGTCAGCCCCAGCATTTT,CASSFGQPQHF
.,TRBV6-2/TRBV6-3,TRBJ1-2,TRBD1,TGTGCCAGCAGTTACTGGGACAGGGGGCTGAGTGGCTACACCTTC,CASSYWDRGLSGYTF
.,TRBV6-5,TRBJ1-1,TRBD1,TGTGCCAGCACTTTTGACAGGGCCGGAGAAGCTTTCTTT,CASTFDRAGEAFF
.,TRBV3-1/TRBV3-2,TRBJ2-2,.,TGTGCCAGCAGCCAGGAGGGGATCTCCCTCGTAACCGGGGAGCTGTTTTTT,CASSQEGISLVTGELFF
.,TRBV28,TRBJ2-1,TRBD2,TGTGCCAGCAGTTTATCTGGGGGGGTCTACAATGAGCAGTTCTTC,CASSLSGGVYNEQFF
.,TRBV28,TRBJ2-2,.,TGTGCCAGCAGTTCTCATCACACCGGGGAGCTGTTTTTT,CASSSHHTGELFF
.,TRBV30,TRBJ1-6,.,TGTGCCGGCGATCGGGAGCCACGCTCCTATAATTCACCCCTCCACTTT,CAGDREPRSYNSPLHF
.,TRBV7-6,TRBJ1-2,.,TGTGCCAGCAGCTCCGGACGGAGGAACTATGGCTACACCTTC,CASSSGRRNYGYTF
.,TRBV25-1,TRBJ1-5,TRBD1,TGTGCCAGCAGTGAAGGCGACAGGGGGCAAGGCAATCAGCCCCAGCATTTT,CASSEGDRGQGNQPQHF